Below, one TCR beta chain is given with its context. Its antigen is as yet unknown. The sample originates from a study of cytomegalovirus exposure and HLA in healthy donors. TCRdb keeps only in-frame clones here, not all; method: immunoSEQ multiplex PCR. This table has under 300,000 clones, approximately 83% appearing once. Study outcomes and limitations: Both high specificity and high sensitivity reportedly marked the classifier's diagnosis of cytomegalovirus status.

The receptor's source is a woman aged 25 to 45 in good health and CMV-seropositive. Sample: PBMCs.

This chain's CDR3 is CAWSVTKGTDGYTF. The DNA for the CDR3 is TGTGCCTGGAGTGTAACTAAGGGGACAGATGGCTACACCTTC. The V gene is TRBV30, the J gene TRBJ1-2, with 7 nucleotides matching TRBD1. Germline values: CDR1 GTSNPN, CDR2 SVGIG (reference sequence). J gave up 6 bases and V 0 bases, and 7 bases lay outside the gene matches. CDR3 length: 14 amino acids.